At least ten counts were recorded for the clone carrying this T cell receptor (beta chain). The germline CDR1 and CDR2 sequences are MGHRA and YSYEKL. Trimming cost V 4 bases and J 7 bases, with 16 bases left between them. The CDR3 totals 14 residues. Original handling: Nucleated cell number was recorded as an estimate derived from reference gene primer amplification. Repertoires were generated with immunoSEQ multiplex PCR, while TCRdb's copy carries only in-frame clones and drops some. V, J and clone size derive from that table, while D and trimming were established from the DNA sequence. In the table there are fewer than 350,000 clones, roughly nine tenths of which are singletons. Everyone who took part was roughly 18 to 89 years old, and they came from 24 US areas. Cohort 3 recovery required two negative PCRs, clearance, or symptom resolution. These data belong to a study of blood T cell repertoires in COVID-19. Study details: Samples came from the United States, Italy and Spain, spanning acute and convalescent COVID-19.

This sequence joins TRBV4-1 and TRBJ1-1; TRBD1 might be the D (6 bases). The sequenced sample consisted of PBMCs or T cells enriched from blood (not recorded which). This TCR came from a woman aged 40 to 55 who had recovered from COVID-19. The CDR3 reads CASSRLAGADEAFF. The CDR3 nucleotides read TGCGCCAGCAGCCGCCTAGCGGGGGCTGATGAAGCTTTCTTT.